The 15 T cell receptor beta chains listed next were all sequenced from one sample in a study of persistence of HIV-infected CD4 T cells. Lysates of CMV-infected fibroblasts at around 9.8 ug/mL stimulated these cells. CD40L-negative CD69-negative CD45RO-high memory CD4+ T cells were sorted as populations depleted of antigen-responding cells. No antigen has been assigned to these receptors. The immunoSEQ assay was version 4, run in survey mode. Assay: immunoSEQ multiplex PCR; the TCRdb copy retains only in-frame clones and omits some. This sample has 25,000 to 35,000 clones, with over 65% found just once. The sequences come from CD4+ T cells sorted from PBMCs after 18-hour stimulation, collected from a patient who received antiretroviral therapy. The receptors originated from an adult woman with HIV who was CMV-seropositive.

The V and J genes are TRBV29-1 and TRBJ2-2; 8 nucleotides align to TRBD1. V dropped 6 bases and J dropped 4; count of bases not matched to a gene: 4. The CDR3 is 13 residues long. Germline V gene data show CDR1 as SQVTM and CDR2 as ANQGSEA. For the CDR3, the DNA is TGCAGCGTGCGACAGGGGACCACCGGGGAGCTGTTTTTT. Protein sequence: CSVRQGTTGELFF.

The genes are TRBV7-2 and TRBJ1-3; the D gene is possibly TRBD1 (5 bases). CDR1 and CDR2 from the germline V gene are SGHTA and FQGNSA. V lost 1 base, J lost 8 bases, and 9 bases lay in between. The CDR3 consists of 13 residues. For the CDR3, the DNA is TGTGCCAGCAGCTTAGAAGGGGCAGACACCATATATTTT. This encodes CASSLEGADTIYF.

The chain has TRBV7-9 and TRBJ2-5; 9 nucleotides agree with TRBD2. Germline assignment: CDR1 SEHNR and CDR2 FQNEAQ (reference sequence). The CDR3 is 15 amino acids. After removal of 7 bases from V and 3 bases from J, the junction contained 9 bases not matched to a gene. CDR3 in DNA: TGTGCCAGCACCTCGGTAGCGGGGGAGAAAGAGACCCAGTACTTC. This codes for CASTSVAGEKETQYF.

The CDR3 loop reads CASSPLARGYTF. As DNA, the CDR3 is TGTGCCAGCAGCCCGCTGGCGAGAGGCTACACCTTC. This chain connects TRBV6-6 to TRBJ1-2; D unclear. Germline assignment: CDR1 MNHNY and CDR2 SVGAGI (reference sequence). Trimming cost V 6 bases and J 8 bases, with 13 bases left between them. This CDR3 contains 12 residues.

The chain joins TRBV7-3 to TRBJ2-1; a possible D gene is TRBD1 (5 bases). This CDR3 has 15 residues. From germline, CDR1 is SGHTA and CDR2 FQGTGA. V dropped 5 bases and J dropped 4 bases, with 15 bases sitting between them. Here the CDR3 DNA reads TGTGCCAGCAGCGGGATGTGGCAGGGTTACAATGAGCAGTTCTTC. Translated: CASSGMWQGYNEQFF.

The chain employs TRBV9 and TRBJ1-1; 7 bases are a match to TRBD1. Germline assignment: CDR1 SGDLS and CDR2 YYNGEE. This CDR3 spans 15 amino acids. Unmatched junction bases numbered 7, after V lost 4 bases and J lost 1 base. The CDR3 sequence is CASSTRQGGNTEAFF. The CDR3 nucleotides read TGTGCCAGCAGCACCCGACAGGGAGGGAACACTGAAGCTTTCTTT.

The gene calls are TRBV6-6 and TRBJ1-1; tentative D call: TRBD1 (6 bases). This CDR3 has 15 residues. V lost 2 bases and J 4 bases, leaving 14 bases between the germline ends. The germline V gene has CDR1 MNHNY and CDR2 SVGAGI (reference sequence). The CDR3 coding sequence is TGTGCCAGCAGTTACGTGGGACACAGGCCCACTGAAGCTTTCTTT. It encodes CASSYVGHRPTEAFF.

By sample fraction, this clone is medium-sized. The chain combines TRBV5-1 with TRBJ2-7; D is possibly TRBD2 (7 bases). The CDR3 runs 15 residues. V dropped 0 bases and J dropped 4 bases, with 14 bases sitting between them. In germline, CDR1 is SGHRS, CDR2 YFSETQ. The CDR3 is CASSLASGGPYEQYF. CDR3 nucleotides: TGCGCCAGCAGCTTGGCGTCCGGGGGGCCTTACGAGCAGTACTTC. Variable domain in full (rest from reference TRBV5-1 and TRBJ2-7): KAGVTQTPRYLIKTRGQQVTLSCSPISGHRSVSWYQQTPGQGLQFLFEYFSETQRNKGNFPGRFSGRQFSNSRSEMNVSTLELGDSALYLCASSLASGGPYEQYFGPGTRLTVT.

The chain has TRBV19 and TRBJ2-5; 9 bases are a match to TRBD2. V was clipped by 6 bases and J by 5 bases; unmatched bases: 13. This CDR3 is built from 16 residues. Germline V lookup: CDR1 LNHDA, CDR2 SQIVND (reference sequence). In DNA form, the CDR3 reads TGTGCCAGTAGCCCGATAGCGGGGGCTTCCAGGGAGACCCAGTACTTC. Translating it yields CASSPIAGASRETQYF.

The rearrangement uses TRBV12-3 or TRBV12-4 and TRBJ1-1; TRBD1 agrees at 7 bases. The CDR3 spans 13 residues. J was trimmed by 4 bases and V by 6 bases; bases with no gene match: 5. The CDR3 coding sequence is TGTGCCAGCAGCCGAGACAGGGTCACTGAAGCTTTCTTT. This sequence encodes CASSRDRVTEAFF.

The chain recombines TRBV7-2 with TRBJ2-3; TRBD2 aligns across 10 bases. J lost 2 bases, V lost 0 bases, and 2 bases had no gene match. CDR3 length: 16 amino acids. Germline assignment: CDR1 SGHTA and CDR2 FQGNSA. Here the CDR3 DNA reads TGTGCCAGCAGCTTAGCTAGCGGGGGGTTCACAGATACGCAGTATTTT. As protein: CASSLASGGFTDTQYF.

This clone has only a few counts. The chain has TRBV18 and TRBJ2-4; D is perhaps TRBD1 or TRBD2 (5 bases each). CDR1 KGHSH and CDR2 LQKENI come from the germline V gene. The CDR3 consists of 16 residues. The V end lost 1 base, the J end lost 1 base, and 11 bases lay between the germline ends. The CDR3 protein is CASSPQPGTAKNIQYF. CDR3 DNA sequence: TGTGCCAGCTCACCACAACCCGGGACCGCCAAAAACATTCAGTACTTC.

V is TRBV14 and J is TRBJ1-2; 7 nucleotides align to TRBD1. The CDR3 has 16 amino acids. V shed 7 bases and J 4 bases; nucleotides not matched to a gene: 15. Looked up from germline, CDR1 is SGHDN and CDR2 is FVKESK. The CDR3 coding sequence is TGTGCCAGCACTCGAGGGGGCTGGGCTGACCTCTATGGCTACACCTTC. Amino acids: CASTRGGWADLYGYTF. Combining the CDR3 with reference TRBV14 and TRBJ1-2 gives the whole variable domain EAGVTQFPSHSVIEKGQTVTLRCDPISGHDNLYWYRRVMGKEIKFLLHFVKESKQDESGMPNNRFLAERTGGTYSTLKVQPAELEDSGVYFCASTRGGWADLYGYTFGSGTRLTVV.

DNA of the CDR3: TGTGCCAGCAGCCTCCACACCGGGGAGCTGTTTTTT. Residues: CASSLHTGELFF. This chain connects TRBV11-3 to TRBJ2-2, with D uncertain. Per the germline V gene, CDR1 is SGHNT and CDR2 is YENEEA. The CDR3 consists of 12 residues. V was pared by 5 bases and J by 3 bases, with 4 bases between.

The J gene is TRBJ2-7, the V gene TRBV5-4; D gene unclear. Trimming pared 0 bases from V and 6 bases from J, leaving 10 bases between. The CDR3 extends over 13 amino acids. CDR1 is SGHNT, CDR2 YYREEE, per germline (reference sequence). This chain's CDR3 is CASSLDIRREQYF. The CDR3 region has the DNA TGTGCCAGCAGCTTGGACATCCGGCGCGAGCAGTACTTC.